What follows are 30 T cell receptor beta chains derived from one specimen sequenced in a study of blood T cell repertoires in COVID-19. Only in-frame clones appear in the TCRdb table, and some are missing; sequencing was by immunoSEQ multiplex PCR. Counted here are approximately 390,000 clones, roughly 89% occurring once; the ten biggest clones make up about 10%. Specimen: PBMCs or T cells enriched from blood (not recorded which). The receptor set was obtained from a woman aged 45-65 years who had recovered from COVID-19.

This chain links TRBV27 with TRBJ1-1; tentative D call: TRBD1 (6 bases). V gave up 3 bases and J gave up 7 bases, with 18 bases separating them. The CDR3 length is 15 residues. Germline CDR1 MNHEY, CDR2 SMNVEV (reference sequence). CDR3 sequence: CASSFGAPGESEAFF. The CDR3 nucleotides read TGTGCCAGCAGTTTCGGGGCTCCAGGGGAAAGTGAAGCTTTCTTT.

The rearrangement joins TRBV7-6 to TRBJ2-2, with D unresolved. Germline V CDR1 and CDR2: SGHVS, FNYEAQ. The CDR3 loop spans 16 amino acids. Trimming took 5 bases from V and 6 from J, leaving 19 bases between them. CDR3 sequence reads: CASSPMITGSPGELFF. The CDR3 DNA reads TGTGCCAGCAGCCCTATGATAACGGGTTCTCCCGGGGAGCTGTTTTTT.

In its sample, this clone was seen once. The CDR3 DNA sequence: TGTGCCAGCAGCCCGAGGGACAAATGGAACACTGAAGCTTTCTTT. Translation gives CASSPRDKWNTEAFF. The J gene is TRBJ1-1, the V gene TRBV3-1 (or the pseudogene TRBV3-2), with a weak D call TRBD1 (6 bases). V lost 4 bases and J lost 1, with 13 bases in between. The germline V gene has CDR1 LGHDT and CDR2 YNNKEL (reference sequence). This CDR3 region has 15 residues.

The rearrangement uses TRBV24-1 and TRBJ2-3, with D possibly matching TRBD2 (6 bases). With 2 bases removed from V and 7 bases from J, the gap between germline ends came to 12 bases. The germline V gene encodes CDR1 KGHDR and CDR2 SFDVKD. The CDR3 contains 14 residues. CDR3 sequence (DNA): TGTGCCACCAGTGATTCGGGACTCCAATATACGCAGTATTTT. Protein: CATSDSGLQYTQYF.

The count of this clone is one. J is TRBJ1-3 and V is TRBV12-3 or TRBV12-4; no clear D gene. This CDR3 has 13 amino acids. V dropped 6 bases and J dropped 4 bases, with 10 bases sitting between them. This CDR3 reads CASRTNGGNTIYF. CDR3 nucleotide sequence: TGTGCCAGCAGAACTAACGGGGGAAACACCATATATTTT.

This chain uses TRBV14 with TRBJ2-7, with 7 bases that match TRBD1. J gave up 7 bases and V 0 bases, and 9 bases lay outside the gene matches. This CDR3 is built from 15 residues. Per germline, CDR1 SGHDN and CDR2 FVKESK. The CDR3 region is CASSQDYRGWSEQYF. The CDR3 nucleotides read TGTGCCAGCAGCCAAGATTACAGGGGATGGAGTGAGCAGTACTTC.

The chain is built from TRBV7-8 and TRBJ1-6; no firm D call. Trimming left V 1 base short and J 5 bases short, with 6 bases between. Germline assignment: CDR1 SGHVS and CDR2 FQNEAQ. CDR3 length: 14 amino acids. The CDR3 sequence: CASSLGANNSPLHF. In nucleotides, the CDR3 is TGTGCCAGCAGCTTAGGGGCTAATAATTCACCCCTCCACTTT.

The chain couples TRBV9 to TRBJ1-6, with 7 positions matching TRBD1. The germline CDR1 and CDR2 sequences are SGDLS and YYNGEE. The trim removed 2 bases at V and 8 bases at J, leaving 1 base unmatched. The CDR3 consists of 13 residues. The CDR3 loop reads CASSVGTDSPLHF. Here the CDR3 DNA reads TGTGCCAGCAGCGTCGGGACAGATTCACCCCTCCACTTT.

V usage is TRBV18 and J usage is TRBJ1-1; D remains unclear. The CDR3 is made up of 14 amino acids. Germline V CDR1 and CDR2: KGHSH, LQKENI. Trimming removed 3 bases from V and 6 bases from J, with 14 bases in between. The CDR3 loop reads CASSPEELRAEAFF. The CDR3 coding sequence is TGTGCCAGCTCACCGGAAGAATTGCGGGCTGAAGCTTTCTTT. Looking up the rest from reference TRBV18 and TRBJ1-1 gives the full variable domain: NAGVMQNPRHLVRRRGQEARLRCSPMKGHSHVYWYRQLPEEGLKFMVYLQKENIIDESGMPKERFSAEFPKEGPSILRIQQVVRGDSAAYFCASSPEELRAEAFFGQGTRLTVV.

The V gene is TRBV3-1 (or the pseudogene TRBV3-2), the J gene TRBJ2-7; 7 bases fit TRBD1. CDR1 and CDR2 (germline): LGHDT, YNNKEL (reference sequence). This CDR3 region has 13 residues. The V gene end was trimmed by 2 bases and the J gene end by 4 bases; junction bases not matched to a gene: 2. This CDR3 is CASSQMTGYEQYF. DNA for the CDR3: TGTGCCAGCAGCCAAATGACAGGGTACGAGCAGTACTTC.

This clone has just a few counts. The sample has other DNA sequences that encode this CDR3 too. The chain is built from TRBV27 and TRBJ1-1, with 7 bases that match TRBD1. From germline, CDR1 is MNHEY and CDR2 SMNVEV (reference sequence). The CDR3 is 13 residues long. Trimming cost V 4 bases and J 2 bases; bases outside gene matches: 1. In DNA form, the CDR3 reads TGTGCCAGCAGTTACAGGGGAAACACTGAAGCTTTCTTT. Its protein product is CASSYRGNTEAFF.

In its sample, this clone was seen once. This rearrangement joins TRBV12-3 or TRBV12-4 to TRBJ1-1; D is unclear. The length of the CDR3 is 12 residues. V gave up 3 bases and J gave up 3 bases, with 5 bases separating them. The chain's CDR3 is CASSLRHTEAFF. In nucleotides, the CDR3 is TGTGCCAGCAGTTTGAGGCACACTGAAGCTTTCTTT.

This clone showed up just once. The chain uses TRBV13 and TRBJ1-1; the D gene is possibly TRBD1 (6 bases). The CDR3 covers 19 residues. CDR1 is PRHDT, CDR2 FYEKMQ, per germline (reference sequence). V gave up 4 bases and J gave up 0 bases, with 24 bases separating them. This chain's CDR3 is CASSSHLTGSWGMNTEAFF. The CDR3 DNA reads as TGTGCCAGCAGCTCCCACCTTACAGGGTCGTGGGGAATGAACACTGAAGCTTTCTTT. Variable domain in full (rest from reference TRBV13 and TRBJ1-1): AAGVIQSPRHLIKEKRETATLKCYPIPRHDTVYWYQQGPGQDPQFLISFYEKMQSDKGSIPDRFSAQQFSDYHSELNMSSLELGDSALYFCASSSHLTGSWGMNTEAFFGQGTRLTVV.

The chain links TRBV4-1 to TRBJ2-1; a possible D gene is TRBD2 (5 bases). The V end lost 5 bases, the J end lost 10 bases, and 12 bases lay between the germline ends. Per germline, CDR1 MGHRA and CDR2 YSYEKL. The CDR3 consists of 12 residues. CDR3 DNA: TGCGCCAGCAGCACCCGAGGGCAAGAGCAGTTCTTC. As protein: CASSTRGQEQFF.

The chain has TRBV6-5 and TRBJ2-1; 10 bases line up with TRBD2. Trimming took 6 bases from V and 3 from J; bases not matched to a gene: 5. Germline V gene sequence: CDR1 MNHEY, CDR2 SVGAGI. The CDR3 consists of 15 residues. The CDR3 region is CASRVSGGFYNEQFF. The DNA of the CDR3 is TGTGCCAGCAGGGTTAGCGGGGGGTTCTACAATGAGCAGTTCTTC.

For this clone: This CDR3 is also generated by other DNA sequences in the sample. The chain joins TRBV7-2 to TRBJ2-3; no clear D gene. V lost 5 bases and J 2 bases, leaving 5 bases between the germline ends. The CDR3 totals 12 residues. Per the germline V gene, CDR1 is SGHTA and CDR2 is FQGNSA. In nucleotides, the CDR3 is TGTGCCAGCAGCCCGTACACAGATACGCAGTATTTT. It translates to CASSPYTDTQYF.

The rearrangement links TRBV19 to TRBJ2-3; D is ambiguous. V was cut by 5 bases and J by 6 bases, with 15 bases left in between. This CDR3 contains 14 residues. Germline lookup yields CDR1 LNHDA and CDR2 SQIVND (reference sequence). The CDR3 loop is CASSFALVMDTQYF. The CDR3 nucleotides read TGTGCCAGTAGTTTTGCTTTAGTGATGGATACGCAGTATTTT.

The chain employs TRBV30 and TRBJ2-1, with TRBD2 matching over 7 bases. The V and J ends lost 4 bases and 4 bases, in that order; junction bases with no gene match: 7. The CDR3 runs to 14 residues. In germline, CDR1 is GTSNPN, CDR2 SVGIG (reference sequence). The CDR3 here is CAWKVAGRYNEQFF. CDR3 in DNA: TGTGCCTGGAAGGTAGCGGGTAGATACAATGAGCAGTTCTTC.

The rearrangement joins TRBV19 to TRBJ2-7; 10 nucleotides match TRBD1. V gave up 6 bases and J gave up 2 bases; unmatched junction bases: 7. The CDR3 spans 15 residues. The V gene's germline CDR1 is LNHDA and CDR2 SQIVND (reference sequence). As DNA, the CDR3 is TGTGCCAGTAGCTCGGGACAGGGGAGCCCCTACGAGCAGTACTTC. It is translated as CASSSGQGSPYEQYF.

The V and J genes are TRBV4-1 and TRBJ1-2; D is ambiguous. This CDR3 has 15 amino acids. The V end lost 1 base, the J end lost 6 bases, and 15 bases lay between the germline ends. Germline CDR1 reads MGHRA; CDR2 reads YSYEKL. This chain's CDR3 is CASSQAYLPSHGYTF. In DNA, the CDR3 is TGCGCCAGCAGCCAAGCTTATCTACCGAGCCATGGCTACACCTTC.

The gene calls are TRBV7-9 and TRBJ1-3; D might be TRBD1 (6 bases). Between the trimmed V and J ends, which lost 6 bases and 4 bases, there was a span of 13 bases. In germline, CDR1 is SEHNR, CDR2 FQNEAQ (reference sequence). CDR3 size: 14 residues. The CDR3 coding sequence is TGTGCCAGCAGTCGGACAGCGGAAGGAAACACCATATATTTT. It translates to CASSRTAEGNTIYF.

Here the CDR3 reads CASSTQGHGNTIYF. The DNA for the CDR3 is TGTGCCAGCAGTACTCAGGGGCATGGAAACACCATATATTTT. The chain recombines TRBV28 with TRBJ1-3; D might be TRBD1 (6 bases). The V gene lost 5 bases and the J gene lost 3 bases, with 11 bases spanning the gap. The CDR3 spans 14 residues. The germline CDR1 and CDR2 sequences are MDHEN and SYDVKM. Together with reference TRBV28 and TRBJ1-3, the CDR3 gives the full variable domain: DVKVTQSSRYLVKRTGEKVFLECVQDMDHENMFWYRQDPGLGLRLIYFSYDVKMKEKGDIPEGYSVSREKKERFSLILESASTNQTSMYLCASSTQGHGNTIYFGEGSWLTVV.

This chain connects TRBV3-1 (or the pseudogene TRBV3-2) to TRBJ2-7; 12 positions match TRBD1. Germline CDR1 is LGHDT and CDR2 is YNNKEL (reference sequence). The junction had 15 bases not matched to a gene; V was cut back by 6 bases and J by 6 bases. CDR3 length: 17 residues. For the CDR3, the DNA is TGTGCCAGCAGATCGTTCACCGGGACAGGGGGCCAGGGCGAGCAGTACTTC. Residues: CASRSFTGTGGQGEQYF.

The CDR3 bases are TGTGCCAGCAGCCCCATTTCCGGGACAGCCTCCTACGAGCAGTACTTC. Amino acid sequence: CASSPISGTASYEQYF. The chain has TRBV28 and TRBJ2-7, with TRBD1 matching over 7 bases. Per germline, CDR1 MDHEN and CDR2 SYDVKM. V lost 6 bases and J lost 0; bases outside the gene matches: 11. The CDR3 is 16 amino acids.

The CDR3: CAISESTLANQPQHF. The CDR3 DNA reads TGTGCCATCAGTGAGTCGACTCTGGCGAATCAGCCCCAGCATTTT. V usage is TRBV10-3 and J usage is TRBJ1-5; D is undetermined. V was cut by 0 bases and J by 4 bases, with 10 bases left in between. Per germline, CDR1 ENHRY and CDR2 SYGVKD. This CDR3 spans 15 amino acids.

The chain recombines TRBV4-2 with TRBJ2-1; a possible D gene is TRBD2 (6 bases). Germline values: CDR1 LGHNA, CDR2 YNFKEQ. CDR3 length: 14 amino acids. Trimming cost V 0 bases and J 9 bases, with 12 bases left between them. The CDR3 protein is CASSQDFSGSEQFF. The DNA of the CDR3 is TGTGCCAGCAGCCAAGATTTTTCCGGGAGTGAGCAGTTCTTC.

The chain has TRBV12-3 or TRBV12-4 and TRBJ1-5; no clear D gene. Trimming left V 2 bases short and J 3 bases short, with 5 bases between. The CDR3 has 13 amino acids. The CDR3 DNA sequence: TGTGCCAGCAGTTTATACTTCAATCAGCCCCAGCATTTT. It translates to CASSLYFNQPQHF.

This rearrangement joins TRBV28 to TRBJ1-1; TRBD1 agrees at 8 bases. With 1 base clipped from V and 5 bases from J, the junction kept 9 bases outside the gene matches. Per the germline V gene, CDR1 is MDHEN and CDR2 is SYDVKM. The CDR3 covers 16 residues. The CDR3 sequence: CASSLLRTGRRTEAFF. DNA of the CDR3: TGTGCCAGCAGTTTATTACGGACAGGGAGGAGGACTGAAGCTTTCTTT.

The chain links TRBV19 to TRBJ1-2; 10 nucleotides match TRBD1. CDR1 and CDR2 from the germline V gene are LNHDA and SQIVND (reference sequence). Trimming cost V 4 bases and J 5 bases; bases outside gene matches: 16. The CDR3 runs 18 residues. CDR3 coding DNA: TGTGCCAGTAGTACCTACTCGGGACAGGGGCCCCTTGGGTATGGCTACACCTTC. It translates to CASSTYSGQGPLGYGYTF.

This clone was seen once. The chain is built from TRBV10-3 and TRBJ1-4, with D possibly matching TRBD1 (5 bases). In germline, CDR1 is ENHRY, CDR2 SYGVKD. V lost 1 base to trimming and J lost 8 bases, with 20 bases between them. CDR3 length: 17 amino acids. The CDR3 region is CAISEYQGGLLNEKLFF. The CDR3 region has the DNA TGTGCCATCAGTGAGTACCAGGGAGGCCTCCTTAACGAAAAACTGTTTTTT.